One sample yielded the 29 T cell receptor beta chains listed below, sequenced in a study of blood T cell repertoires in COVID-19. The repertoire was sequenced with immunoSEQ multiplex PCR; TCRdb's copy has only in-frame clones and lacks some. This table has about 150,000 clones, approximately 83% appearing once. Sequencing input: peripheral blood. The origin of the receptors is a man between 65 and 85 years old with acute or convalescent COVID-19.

The CDR3 coding sequence is TGTGCCACCATGATGGGGGAGGCTCAGCCCCAGCATTTT. Protein: CATMMGEAQPQHF. The chain joins TRBV19 to TRBJ1-5; D perhaps matches TRBD1 (5 bases). The CDR3 is made up of 13 amino acids. The germline V and J ends were trimmed by 10 bases and 6 bases, with 16 bases remaining between them. The germline V gene has CDR1 LNHDA and CDR2 SQIVND (reference sequence).

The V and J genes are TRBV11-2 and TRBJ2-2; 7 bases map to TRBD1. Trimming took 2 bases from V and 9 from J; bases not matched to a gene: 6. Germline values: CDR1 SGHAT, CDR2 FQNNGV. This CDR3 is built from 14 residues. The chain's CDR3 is CASSLPGQSRELFF. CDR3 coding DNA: TGTGCCAGCAGCTTACCGGGACAGTCGCGGGAGCTGTTTTTT.

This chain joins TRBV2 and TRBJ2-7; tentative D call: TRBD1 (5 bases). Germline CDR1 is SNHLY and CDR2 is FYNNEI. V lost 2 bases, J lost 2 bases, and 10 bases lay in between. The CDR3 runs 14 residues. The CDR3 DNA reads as TGTGCCAGCAGTGAAAGAGTCAGGGCCTACGAGCAGTACTTC. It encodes CASSERVRAYEQYF.

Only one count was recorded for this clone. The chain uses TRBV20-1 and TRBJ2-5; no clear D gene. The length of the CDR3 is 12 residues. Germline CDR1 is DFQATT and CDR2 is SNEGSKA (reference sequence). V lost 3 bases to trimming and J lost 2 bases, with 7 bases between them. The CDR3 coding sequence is TGCAGTGCTAGTTTGGCACAAGAGACCCAGTACTTC. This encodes CSASLAQETQYF.

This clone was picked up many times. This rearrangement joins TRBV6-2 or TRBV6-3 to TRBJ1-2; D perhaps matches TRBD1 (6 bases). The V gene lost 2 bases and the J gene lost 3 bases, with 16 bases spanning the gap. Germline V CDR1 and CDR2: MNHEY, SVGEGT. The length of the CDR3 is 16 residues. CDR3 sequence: CASSYAPGQSYYGYTF. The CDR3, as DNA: TGTGCCAGCAGTTACGCACCGGGACAATCGTACTATGGCTACACCTTC.

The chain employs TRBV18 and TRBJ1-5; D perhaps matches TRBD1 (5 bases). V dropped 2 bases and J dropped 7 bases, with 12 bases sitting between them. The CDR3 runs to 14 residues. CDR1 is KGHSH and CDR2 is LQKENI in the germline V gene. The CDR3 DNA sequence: TGTGCCAGCTCACCAGGGGGGGTGGACCAGCCCCAGCATTTT. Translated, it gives CASSPGGVDQPQHF.

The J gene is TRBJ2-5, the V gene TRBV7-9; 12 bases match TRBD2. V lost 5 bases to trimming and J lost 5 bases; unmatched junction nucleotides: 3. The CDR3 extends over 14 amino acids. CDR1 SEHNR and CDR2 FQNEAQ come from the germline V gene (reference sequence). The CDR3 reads CASSRLAGAETQYF. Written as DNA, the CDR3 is TGTGCCAGCAGCAGACTAGCGGGAGCGGAGACCCAGTACTTC. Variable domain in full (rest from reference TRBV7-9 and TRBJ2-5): DTGVSQNPRHKITKRGQNVTFRCDPISEHNRLYWYRQTLGQGPEFLTYFQNEAQLEKSRLLSDRFSAERPKGSFSTLEIQRTEQGDSAMYLCASSRLAGAETQYFGPGTRLLVL.

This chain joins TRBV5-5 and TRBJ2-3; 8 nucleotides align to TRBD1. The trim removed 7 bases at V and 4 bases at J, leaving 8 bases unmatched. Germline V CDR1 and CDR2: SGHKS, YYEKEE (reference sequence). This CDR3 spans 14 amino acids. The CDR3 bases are TGTGCCAGCTGTCAGGGGGCAGCGGCAGATACGCAGTATTTT. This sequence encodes CASCQGAAADTQYF.

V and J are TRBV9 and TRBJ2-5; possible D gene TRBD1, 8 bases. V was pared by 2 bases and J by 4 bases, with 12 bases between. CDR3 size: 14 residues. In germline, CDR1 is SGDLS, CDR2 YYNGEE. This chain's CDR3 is CASSVDREGETQYF. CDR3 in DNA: TGTGCCAGCAGCGTGGACAGGGAGGGAGAGACCCAGTACTTC.

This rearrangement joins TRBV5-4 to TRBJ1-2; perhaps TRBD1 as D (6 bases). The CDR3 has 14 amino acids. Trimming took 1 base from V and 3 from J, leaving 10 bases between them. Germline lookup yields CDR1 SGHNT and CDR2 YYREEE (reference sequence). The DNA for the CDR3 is TGTGCCAGCAGCTTGAATCCAGGGGACTATGGCTACACCTTC. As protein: CASSLNPGDYGYTF.

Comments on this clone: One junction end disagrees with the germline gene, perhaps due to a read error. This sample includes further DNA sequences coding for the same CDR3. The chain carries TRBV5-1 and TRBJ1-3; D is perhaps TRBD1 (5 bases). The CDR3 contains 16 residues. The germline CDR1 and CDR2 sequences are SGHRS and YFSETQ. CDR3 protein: CASSLVTDRFGNTIYF. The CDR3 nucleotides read TGCGCTAGCAGCTTGGTCACAGACAGATTTGGAAACACCATATATTTT.

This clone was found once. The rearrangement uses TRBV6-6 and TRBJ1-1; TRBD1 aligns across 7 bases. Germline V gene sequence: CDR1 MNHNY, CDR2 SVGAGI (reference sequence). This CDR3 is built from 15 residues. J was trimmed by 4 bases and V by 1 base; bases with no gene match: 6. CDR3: CASSYFTGESTEAFF. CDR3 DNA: TGTGCCAGCAGTTACTTTACAGGGGAATCCACTGAAGCTTTCTTT.

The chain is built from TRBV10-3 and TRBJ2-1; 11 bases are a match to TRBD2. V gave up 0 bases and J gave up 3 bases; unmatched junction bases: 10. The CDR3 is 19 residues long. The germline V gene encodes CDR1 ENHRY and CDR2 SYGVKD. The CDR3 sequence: CAISESIAGGPIHYNEQFF. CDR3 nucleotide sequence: TGTGCCATCAGTGAGTCTATAGCGGGAGGGCCTATCCACTACAATGAGCAGTTCTTC.

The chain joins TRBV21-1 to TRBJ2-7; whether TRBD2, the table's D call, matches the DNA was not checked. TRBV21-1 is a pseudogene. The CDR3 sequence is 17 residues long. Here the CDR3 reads CASSNLALSGEGYEQYF. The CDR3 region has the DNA TGTGCCAGCAGCAACCTGGCTTTAAGCGGAGAGGGCTACGAGCAGTACTTC.

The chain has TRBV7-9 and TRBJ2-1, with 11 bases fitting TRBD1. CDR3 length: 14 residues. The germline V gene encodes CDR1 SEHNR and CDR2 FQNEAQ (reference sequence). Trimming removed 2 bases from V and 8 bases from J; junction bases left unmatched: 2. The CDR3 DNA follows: TGTGCCAGCAGCTTACAGGGACAGGGGGATGAGCAGTTCTTC. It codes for CASSLQGQGDEQFF.

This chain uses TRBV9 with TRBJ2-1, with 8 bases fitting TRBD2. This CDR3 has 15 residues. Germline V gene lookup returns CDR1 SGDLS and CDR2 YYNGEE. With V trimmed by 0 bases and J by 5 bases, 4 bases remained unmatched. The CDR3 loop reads CASSVAGGPHNEQFF. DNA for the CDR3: TGTGCCAGCAGCGTAGCGGGAGGGCCCCACAATGAGCAGTTCTTC.

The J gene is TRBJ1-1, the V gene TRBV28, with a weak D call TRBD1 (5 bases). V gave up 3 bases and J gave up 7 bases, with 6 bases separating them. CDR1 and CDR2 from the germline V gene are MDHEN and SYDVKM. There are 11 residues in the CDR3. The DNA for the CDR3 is TGTGCCAGCAGTTTCAGGGATGAAGCTTTCTTT. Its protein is CASSFRDEAFF. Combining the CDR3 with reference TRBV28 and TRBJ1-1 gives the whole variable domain DVKVTQSSRYLVKRTGEKVFLECVQDMDHENMFWYRQDPGLGLRLIYFSYDVKMKEKGDIPEGYSVSREKKERFSLILESASTNQTSMYLCASSFRDEAFFGQGTRLTVV.

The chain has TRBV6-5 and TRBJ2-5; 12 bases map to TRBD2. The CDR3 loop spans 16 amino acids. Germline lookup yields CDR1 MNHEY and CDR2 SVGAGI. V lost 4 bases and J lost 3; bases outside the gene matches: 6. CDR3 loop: CASSSPRLAGEETQYF. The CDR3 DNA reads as TGTGCCAGCAGTTCTCCCAGACTAGCGGGGGAAGAGACCCAGTACTTC.

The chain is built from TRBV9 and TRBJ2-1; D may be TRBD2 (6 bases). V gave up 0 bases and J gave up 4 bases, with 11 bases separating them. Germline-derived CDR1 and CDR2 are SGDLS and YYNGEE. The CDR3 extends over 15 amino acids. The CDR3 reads CASSVVLAPYNEQFF. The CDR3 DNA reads TGTGCCAGCAGCGTAGTTCTAGCGCCGTACAATGAGCAGTTCTTC.

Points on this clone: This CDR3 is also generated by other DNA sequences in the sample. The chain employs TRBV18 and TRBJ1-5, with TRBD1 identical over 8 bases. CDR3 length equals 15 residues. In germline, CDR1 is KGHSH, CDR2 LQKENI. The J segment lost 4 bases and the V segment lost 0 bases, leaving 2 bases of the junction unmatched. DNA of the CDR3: TGTGCCAGCTCACCACCGGGACAGGAGAATCAGCCCCAGCATTTT. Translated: CASSPPGQENQPQHF. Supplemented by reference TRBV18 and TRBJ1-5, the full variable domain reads NAGVMQNPRHLVRRRGQEARLRCSPMKGHSHVYWYRQLPEEGLKFMVYLQKENIIDESGMPKERFSAEFPKEGPSILRIQQVVRGDSAAYFCASSPPGQENQPQHFGDGTRLSIL.

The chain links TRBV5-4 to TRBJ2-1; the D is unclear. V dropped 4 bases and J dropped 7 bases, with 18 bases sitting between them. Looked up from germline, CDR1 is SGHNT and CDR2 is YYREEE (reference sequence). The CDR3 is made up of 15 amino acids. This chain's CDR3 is CASSPVTGVSNEQFF. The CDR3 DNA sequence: TGTGCCAGCAGCCCAGTCACCGGAGTGTCTAATGAGCAGTTCTTC.

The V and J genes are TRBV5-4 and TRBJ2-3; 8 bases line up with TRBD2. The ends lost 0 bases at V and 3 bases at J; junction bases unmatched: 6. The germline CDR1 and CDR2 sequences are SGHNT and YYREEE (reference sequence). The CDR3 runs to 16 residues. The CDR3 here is CASSLDSGSGTDTQYF. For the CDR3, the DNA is TGTGCCAGCAGCTTGGACAGCGGGAGTGGTACAGATACGCAGTATTTT.

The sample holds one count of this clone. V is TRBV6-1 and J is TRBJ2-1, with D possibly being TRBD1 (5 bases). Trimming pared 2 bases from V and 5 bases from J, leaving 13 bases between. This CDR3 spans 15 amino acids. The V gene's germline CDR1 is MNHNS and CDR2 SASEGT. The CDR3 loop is CASSEHQGSHNEQFF. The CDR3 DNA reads TGTGCCAGCAGTGAACATCAGGGTTCCCACAATGAGCAGTTCTTC.

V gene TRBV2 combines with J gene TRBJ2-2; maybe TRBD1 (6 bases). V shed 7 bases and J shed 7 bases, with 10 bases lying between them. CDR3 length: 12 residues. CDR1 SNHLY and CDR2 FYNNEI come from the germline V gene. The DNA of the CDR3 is TGTGCCAGCAAGGGGGACGGCGGGGAGCTGTTTTTT. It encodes CASKGDGGELFF. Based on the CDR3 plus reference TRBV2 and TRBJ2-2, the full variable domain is EPEVTQTPSHQVTQMGQEVILRCVPISNHLYFYWYRQILGQKVEFLVSFYNNEISEKSEIFDDQFSVERPDGSNFTLKIRSTKLEDSAMYFCASKGDGGELFFGEGSRLTVL.

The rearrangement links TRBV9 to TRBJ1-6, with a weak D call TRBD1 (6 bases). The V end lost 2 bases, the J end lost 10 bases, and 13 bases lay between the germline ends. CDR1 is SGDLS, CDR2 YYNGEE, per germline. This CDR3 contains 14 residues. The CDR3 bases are TGTGCCAGCAGCGTCGAAGGCCAGGGGTCACCCCTCCACTTT. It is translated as CASSVEGQGSPLHF.

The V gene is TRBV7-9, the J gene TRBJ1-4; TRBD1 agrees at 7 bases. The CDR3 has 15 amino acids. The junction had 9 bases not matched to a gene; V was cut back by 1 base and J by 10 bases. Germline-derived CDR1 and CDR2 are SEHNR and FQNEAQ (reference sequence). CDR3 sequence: CASSLDLLQGRKLFF. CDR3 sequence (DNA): TGTGCCAGCAGCTTAGATCTCTTACAGGGGAGAAAACTGTTTTTT.

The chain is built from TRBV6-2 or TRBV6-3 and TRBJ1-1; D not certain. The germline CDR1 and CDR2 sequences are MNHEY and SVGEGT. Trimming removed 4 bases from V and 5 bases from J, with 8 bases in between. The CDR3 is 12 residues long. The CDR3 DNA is TGTGCCAGCAGTTTATCCGGGACTGAAGCTTTCTTT. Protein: CASSLSGTEAFF.

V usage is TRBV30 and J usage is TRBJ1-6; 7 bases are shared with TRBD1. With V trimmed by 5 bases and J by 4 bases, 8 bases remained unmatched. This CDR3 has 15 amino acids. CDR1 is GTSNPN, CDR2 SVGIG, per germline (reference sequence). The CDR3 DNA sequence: TGTGCCTGGGAGACAGGGCAAGGGTATAATTCACCCCTCCACTTT. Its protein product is CAWETGQGYNSPLHF.

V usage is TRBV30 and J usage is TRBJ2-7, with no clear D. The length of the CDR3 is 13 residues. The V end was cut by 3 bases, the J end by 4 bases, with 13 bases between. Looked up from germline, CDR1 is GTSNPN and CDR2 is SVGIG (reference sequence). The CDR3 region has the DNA TGTGCCTGGAGGAGGCCGGCGGTTTACGAGCAGTACTTC. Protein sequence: CAWRRPAVYEQYF. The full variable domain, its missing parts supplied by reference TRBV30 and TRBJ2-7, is SQTIHQWPATLVQPVGSPLSLECTVEGTSNPNLYWYRQAAGRGLQLLFYSVGIGQISSEVPQNLSASRPQDRQFILSSKKLLLSDSGFYLCAWRRPAVYEQYFGPGTRLTVT.